This entry is about one T cell receptor beta chain. This sample stems from a study of blood T cell repertoires in COVID-19. Germline-derived CDR1 and CDR2 are LNHDA and SQIVND (reference sequence). The germline V and J ends were trimmed by 10 bases and 4 bases, with 17 bases remaining between them. The CDR3 extends over 15 amino acids. The assay was immunoSEQ multiplex PCR, and TCRdb's table has in-frame clones only and misses some. The sample yields roughly 100,000 clones, more than 70% seen once. The chain employs TRBV19 and TRBJ1-6; the D gene is possibly TRBD1 (5 bases). The specimen sequenced was peripheral blood. This clonotype was obtained from a woman aged 55-70 years with acute or convalescent COVID-19. In nucleotides, the CDR3 is TGTGCCACCCGGGGGGGTAAGACGTATAATTCACCCCTCCACTTT. Residues: CATRGGKTYNSPLHF. Full variable domain (outside the CDR3, taken from reference TRBV19 and TRBJ1-6): DGGITQSPKYLFRKEGQNVTLSCEQNLNHDAMYWYRQDPGQGLRLIYYSQIVNDFQKGDIAEGYSVSREKKESFPLTVTSAQKNPTAFYLCATRGGKTYNSPLHFGNGTRLTVT.